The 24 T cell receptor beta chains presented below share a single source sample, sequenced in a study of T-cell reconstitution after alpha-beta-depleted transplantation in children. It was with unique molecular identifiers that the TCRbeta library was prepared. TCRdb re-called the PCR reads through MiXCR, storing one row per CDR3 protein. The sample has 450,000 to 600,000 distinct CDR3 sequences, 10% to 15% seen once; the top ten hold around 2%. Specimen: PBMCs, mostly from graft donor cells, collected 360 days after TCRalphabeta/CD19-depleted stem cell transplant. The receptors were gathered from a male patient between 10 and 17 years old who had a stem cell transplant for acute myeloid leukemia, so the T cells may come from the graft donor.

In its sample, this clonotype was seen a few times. CDR3 coding DNA: TGTGCCAGCAGTTACCACCCAGGGGGAACGGGTGAGCAGTTCTTC. Residues: CASSYHPGGTGEQFF. The chain combines TRBV6-2 or TRBV6-3 with TRBJ2-1, with TRBD1 matching over 7 bases. The germline CDR1 and CDR2 sequences are MNHEY and SVGEGT. J was trimmed by 9 bases and V by 2 bases; bases with no gene match: 10. The CDR3 is 15 residues long.

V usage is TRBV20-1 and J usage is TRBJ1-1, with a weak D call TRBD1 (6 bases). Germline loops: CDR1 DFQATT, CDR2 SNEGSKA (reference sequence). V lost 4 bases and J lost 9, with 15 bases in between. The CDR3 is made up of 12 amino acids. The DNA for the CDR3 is TGCAGTGCTACCGCAGGGGAGACTAAAGCTTTCTTT. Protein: CSATAGETKAFF.

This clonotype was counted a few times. The CDR3 nucleotides are TGTGCCAGCAGCCAAGATTGGAGGAGCTACGAGCAGTACTTC. This encodes CASSQDWRSYEQYF. The rearrangement uses TRBV14 and TRBJ2-7; tentatively, D is TRBD2 (5 bases). The CDR3 consists of 14 residues. Trimming shortened V by 0 bases and J by 3 bases, and 9 bases separated the two germline ends. Per the germline V gene, CDR1 is SGHDN and CDR2 is FVKESK.

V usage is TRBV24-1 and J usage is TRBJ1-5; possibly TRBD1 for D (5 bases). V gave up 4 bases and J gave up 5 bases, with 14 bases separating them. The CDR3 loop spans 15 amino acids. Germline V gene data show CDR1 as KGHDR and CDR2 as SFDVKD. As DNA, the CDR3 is TGTGCCACCAGTGACCCGACAGATTCACATCAGCCCCAGCATTTT. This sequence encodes CATSDPTDSHQPQHF.

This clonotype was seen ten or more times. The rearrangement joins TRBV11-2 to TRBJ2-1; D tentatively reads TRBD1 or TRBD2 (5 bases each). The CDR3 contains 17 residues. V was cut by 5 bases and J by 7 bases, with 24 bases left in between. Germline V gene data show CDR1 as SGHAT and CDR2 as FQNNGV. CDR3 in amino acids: CASSPLGAGWMDNEQFF. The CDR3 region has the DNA TGTGCCAGCAGCCCCCTCGGGGCGGGTTGGATGGATAATGAGCAGTTCTTC.

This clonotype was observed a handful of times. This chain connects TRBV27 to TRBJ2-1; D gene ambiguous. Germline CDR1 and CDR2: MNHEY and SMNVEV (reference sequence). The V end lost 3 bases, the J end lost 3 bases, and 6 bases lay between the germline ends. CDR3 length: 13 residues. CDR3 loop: CASSFLGYNEQFF. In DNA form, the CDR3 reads TGTGCCAGCAGTTTCTTGGGCTACAATGAGCAGTTCTTC.

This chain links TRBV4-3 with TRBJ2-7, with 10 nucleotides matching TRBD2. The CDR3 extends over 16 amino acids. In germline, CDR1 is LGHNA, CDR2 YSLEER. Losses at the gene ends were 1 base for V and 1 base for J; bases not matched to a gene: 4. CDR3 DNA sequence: TGCGCCAGCAGCCAAGGCCCTAGCGGGGGTTCCTACGAGCAGTACTTC. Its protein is CASSQGPSGGSYEQYF.

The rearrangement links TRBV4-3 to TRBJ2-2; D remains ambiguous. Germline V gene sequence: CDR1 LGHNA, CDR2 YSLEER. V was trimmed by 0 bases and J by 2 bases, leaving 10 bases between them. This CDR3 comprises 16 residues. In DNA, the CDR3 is TGCGCCAGCAGCCAAGAGTGGGGAATAAACACCGGGGAGCTGTTTTTT. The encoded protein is CASSQEWGINTGELFF.

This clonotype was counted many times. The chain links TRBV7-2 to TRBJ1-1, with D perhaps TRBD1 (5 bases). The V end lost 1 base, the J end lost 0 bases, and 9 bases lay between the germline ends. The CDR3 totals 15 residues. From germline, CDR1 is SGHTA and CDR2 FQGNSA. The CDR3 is CASSLVWGLNTEAFF. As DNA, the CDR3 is TGTGCCAGCAGCTTAGTTTGGGGCCTGAACACTGAAGCTTTCTTT.

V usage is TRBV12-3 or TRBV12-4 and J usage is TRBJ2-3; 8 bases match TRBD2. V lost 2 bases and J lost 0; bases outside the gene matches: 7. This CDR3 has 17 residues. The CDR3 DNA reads TGTGCCAGCAGTTTAAGGCTAGCGGGTCTTAGCACAGATACGCAGTATTTT. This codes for CASSLRLAGLSTDTQYF.

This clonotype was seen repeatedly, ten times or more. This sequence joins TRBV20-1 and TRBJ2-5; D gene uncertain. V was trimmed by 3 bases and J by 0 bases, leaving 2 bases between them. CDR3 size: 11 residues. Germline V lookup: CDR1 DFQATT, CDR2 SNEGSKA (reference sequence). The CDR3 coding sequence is TGCAGTGCTAGTAACCAAGAGACCCAGTACTTC. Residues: CSASNQETQYF.

CDR3 nucleotide sequence: TGTGCCAGCAGCTTAGTTACGGGGGCCAAAAACATTCAGTTCTTC. It is translated as CASSLVTGAKNIQFF. The chain uses TRBV7-9 and TRBJ2-4; D may correspond to TRBD1 or TRBD2 (6 bases each). The J call may be incorrect, as the DNA end agrees better with TRBJ2-1. The CDR3 covers 15 residues. Germline CDR1 and CDR2: SEHNR and FQNEAQ (reference sequence).

The CDR3 sequence: CASTFFLGQAGGEQYF. The CDR3 region has the DNA TGTGCCAGCACATTCTTTTTGGGACAGGCGGGGGGGGAGCAGTACTTC. The chain has TRBV7-8 and TRBJ2-7; TRBD2 is a possible D gene (9 bases). The CDR3 is 16 amino acids. The ends were cut back, 7 bases at V and 7 bases at J, with 26 bases in the middle. Germline V CDR1 and CDR2: SGHVS, FQNEAQ.

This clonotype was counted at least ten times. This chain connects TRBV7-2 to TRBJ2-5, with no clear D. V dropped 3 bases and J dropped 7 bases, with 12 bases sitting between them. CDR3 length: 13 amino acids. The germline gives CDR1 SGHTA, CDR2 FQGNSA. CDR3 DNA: TGTGCCAGCAGCTTGTCCAGGTCGGTGACCCAGTACTTC. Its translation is CASSLSRSVTQYF.

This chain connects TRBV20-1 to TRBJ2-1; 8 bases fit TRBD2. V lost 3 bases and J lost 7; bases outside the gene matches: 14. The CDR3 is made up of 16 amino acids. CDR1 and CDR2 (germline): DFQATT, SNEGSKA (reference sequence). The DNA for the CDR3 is TGCAGTGCTAGCGCCTCCGGGACTAGGGGTTATAATGAGCAGTTCTTC. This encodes CSASASGTRGYNEQFF.

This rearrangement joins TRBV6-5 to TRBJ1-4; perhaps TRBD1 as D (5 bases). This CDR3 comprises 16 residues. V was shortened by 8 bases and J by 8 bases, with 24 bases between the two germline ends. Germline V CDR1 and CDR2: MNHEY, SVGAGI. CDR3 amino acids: CASSQGGRGRWEKLFF. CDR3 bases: TGTGCCAGCTCCCAGGGAGGAAGGGGACGTTGGGAAAAACTGTTTTTT.

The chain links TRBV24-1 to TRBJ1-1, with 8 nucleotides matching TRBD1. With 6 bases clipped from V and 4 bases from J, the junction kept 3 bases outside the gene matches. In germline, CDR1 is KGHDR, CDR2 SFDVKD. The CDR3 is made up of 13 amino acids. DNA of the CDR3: TGTGCCACCAGTCACAGGGGGAGCACTGAAGCTTTCTTT. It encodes CATSHRGSTEAFF.

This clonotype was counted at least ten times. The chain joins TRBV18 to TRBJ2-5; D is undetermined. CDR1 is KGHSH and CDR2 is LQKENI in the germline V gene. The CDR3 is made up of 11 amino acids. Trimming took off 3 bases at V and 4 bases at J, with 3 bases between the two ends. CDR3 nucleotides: TGTGCCAGCTCACCGGCAGAGACCCAGTACTTC. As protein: CASSPAETQYF.

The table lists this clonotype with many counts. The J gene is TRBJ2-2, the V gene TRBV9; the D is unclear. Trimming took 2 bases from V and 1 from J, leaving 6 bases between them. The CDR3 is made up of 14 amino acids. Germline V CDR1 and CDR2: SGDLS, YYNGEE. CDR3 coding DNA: TGTGCCAGCAGCGTTACGGGGAACACCGGGGAGCTGTTTTTT. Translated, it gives CASSVTGNTGELFF. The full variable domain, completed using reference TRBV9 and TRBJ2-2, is DSGVTQTPKHLITATGQRVTLRCSPRSGDLSVYWYQQSLDQGLQFLIQYYNGEERAKGNILERFSAQQFPDLHSELNLSSLELGDSALYFCASSVTGNTGELFFGEGSRLTVL.

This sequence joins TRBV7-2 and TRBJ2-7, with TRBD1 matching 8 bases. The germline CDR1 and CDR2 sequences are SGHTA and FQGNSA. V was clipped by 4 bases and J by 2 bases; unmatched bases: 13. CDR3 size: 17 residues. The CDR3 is CASSYWKGTGPAYEQYF. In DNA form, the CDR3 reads TGTGCCAGCAGCTACTGGAAAGGGACAGGTCCTGCCTACGAGCAGTACTTC.

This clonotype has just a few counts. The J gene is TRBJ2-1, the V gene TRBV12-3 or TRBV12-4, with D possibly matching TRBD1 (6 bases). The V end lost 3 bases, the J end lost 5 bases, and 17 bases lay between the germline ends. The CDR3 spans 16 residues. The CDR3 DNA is TGTGCCAGCAGTTTTAGCCCAGGGGTTCGGCACAATGAGCAGTTCTTC. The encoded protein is CASSFSPGVRHNEQFF.

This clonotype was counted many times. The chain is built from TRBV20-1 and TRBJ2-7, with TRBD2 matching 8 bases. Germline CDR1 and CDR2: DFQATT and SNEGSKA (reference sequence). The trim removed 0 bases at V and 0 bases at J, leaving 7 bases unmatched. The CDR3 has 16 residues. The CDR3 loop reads CSARDTGGVFSYEQYF. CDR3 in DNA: TGCAGTGCTAGAGATACGGGGGGGGTATTCTCCTACGAGCAGTACTTC.

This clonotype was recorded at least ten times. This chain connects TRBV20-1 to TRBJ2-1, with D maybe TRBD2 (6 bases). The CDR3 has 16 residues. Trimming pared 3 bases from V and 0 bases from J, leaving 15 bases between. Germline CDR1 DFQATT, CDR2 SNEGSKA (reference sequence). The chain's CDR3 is CSASGKRLVSYNEQFF. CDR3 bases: TGCAGTGCTAGCGGCAAGAGACTAGTCTCCTACAATGAGCAGTTCTTC.

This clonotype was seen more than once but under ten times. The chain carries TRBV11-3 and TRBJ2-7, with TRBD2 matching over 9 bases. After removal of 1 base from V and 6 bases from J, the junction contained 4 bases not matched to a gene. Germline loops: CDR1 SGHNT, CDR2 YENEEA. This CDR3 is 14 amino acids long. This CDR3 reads CASSLVAGAGEQYF. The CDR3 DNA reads TGTGCCAGCAGCTTAGTAGCGGGAGCGGGCGAGCAGTACTTC. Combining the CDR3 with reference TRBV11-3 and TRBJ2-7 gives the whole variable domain EAGVVQSPRYKIIEKKQPVAFWCNPISGHNTLYWYLQNLGQGPELLIRYENEEAVDDSQLPKDRFSAERLKGVDSTLKIQPAELGDSAVYLCASSLVAGAGEQYFGPGTRLTVT.